This T cell receptor beta chain was found in a study of blood T cell repertoires in COVID-19. TCRdb's table, derived via immunoSEQ multiplex PCR, lists solely in-frame clones and lacks some. Of around 300,000 clones listed, approximately 90% are singletons. The CDR3 length is 13 residues. Germline assignment: CDR1 LNHDA and CDR2 SQIVND (reference sequence). Trimming cost V 4 bases and J 5 bases, with 9 bases left between them. The TCR comes from a woman between 18 and 30 years old who had recovered from COVID-19. The sequencing input was PBMCs or T cells enriched from blood (not recorded which). The chain carries TRBV19 and TRBJ1-5; D gene unclear. Here the CDR3 reads CASSKTGDQPQHF. The CDR3 DNA reads TGTGCCAGTAGTAAAACCGGAGATCAGCCCCAGCATTTT.